This TCR beta chain was observed in a study of shared clonotypes between healthy human individuals. This CDR3 has 14 amino acids. Trimming removed 4 bases from V and 7 bases from J; junction bases left unmatched: 7. Germline-derived CDR1 and CDR2 are SGHDT and YYEEEE. Sequencing was performed with immunoSEQ multiplex PCR; in TCRdb, only in-frame clones are kept and a portion is missing. The repertoire holds 2 million to 2.5 million clones, approximately 95% seen once, with around 0.13% in the top ten. The chain is built from TRBV5-6 and TRBJ1-4; 7 nucleotides match TRBD1. Source material: naive CD4+ T cells sorted from blood. Noted subset: CD45RA+ positively selected. This clonotype originated in a man aged 18 to 29 in good health. Here the CDR3 DNA reads TGTGCCAGCAGCCCAGAGACAGGGAGTGAAAAACTGTTTTTT. Protein: CASSPETGSEKLFF.